The clone carrying this T cell receptor (beta chain) was observed a handful of times. This sample stems from a study of CD8 T cells in ankylosing spondylitis. Generation of TCR beta libraries employed quantitative 5'-RACE incorporating molecular barcodes. Each CDR3 protein gets one entry after TCRdb re-called the 5' RACE reads with MiXCR. The sample shows around 280,000 distinct CDR3 sequences, roughly 20% of them seen only once. Trimming took 6 bases from V and 4 from J, leaving 19 bases between them. Germline CDR1 reads DFQATT; CDR2 reads SNEGSKA (reference sequence). This CDR3 contains 15 residues.

The rearrangement links TRBV20-1 to TRBJ1-5; tentative D call: TRBD1 (6 bases). Material for sequencing was blood, either unsorted or a sorted T cell fraction (not recorded which). The sequence was collected from a male donor with ankylosing spondylitis or in good health (not recorded which). The DNA for the CDR3 is TGCAGTGCCAAGGGACAAGCGAGAAATAATCAGCCCCAGCATTTT. Translated: CSAKGQARNNQPQHF.